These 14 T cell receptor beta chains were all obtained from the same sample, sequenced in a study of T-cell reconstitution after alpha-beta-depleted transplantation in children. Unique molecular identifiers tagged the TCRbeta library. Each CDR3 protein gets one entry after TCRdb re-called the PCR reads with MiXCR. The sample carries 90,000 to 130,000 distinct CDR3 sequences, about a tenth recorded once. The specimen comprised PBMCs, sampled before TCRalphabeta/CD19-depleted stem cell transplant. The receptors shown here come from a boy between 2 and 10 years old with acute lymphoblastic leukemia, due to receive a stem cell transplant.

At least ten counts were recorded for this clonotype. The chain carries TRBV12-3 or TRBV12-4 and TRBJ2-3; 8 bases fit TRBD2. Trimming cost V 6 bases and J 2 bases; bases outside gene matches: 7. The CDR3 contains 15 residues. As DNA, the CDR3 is TGTGCCAGCAGCCCTACTAGCGGATACACAGATACGCAGTATTTT. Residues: CASSPTSGYTDTQYF.

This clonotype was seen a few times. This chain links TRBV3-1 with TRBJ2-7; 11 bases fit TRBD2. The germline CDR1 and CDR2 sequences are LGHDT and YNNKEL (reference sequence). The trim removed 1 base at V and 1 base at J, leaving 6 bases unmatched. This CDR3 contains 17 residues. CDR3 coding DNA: TGTGCCAGCAGCCAAGGGCTGAGACTAGCGGGATCCTACGAGCAGTACTTC. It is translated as CASSQGLRLAGSYEQYF.

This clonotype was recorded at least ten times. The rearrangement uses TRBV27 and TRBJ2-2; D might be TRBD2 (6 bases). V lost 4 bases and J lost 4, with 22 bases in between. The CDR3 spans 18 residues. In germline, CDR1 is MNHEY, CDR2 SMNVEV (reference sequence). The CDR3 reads CASSSPRWAGSFTGELFF. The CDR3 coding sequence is TGTGCCAGCAGTTCCCCTCGATGGGCGGGATCTTTCACCGGGGAGCTGTTTTTT.

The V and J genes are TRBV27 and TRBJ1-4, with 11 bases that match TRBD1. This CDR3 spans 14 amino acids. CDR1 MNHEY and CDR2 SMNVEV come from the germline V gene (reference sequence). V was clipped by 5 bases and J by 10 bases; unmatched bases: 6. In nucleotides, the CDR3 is TGTGCCAGCAGTACCCCGGGACAGGGGGGAAAACTGTTTTTT. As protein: CASSTPGQGGKLFF.

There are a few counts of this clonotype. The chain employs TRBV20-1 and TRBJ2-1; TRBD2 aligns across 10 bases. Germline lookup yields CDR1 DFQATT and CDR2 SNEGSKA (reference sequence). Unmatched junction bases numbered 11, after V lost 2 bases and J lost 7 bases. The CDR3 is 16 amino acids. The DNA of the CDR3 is TGCAGTGCTAGACCCCCCCTAGCGGGAGAGTCGAATGAGCAGTTCTTC. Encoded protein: CSARPPLAGESNEQFF.

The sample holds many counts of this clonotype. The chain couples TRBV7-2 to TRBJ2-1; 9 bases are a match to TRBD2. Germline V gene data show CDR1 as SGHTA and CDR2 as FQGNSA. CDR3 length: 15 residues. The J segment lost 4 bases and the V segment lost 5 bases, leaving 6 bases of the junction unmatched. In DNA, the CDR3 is TGTGCCAGCAGCCTGGGACTAGCTCGGTACAATGAGCAGTTCTTC. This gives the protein CASSLGLARYNEQFF.

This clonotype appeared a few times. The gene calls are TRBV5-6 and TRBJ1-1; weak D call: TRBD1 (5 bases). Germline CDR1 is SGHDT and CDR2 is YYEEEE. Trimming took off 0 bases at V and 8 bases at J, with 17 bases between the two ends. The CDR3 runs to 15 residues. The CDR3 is CASSLGRRGGMEAFF. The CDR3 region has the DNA TGTGCCAGCAGCTTGGGGCGGCGGGGCGGTATGGAAGCTTTCTTT.

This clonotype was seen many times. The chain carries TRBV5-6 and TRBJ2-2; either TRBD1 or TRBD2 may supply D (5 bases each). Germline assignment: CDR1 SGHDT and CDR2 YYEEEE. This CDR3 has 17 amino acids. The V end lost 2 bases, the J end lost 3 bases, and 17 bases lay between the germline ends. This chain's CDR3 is CASSFVGERQYTGELFF. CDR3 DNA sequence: TGTGCCAGCAGCTTTGTGGGGGAAAGACAGTACACCGGGGAGCTGTTTTTT. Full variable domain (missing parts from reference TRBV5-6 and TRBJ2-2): DAGVTQSPTHLIKTRGQQVTLRCSPKSGHDTVSWYQQALGQGPQFIFQYYEEEERQRGNFPDRFSGHQFPNYSSELNVNALLLGDSALYLCASSFVGERQYTGELFFGEGSRLTVL.

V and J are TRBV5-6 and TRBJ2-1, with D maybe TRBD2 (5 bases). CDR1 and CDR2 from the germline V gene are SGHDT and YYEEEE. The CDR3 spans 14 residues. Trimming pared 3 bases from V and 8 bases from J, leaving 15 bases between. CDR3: CASSWLMREYEQFF. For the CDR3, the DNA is TGTGCCAGCAGCTGGCTAATGAGGGAATATGAGCAGTTCTTC.

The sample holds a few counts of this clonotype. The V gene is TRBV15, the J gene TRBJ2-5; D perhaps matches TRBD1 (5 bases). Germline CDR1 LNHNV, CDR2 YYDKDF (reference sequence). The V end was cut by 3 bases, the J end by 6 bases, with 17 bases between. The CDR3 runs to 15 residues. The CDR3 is CATSRLGAQLKTQYF. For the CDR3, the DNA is TGTGCCACCAGCAGGCTAGGGGCGCAATTAAAGACCCAGTACTTC.

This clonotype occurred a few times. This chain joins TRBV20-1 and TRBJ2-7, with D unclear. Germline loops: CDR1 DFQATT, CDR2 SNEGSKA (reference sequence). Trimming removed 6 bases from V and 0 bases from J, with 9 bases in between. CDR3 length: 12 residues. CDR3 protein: CSATDSSYEQYF. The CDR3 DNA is TGCAGTGCAACAGATAGCTCCTACGAGCAGTACTTC.

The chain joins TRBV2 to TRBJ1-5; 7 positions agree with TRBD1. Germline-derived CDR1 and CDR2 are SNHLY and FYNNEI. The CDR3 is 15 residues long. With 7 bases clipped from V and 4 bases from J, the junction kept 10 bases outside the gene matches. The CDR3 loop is CASTEGATGNQPQHF. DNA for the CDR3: TGTGCCAGCACCGAAGGGGCGACAGGGAATCAGCCCCAGCATTTT.

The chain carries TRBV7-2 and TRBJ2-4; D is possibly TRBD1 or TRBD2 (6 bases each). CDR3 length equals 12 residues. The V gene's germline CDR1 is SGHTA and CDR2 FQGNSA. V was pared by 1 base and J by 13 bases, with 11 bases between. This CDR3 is CASSLGGGLQYF. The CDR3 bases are TGTGCCAGCAGCTTAGGAGGGGGACTGCAGTACTTC.

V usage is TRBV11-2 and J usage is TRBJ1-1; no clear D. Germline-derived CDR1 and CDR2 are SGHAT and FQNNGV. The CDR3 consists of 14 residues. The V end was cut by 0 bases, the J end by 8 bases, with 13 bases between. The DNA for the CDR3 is TGTGCCAGCAGCTTAGAGGGTTGGGTCAGCGAAGCTTTCTTT. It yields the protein CASSLEGWVSEAFF.